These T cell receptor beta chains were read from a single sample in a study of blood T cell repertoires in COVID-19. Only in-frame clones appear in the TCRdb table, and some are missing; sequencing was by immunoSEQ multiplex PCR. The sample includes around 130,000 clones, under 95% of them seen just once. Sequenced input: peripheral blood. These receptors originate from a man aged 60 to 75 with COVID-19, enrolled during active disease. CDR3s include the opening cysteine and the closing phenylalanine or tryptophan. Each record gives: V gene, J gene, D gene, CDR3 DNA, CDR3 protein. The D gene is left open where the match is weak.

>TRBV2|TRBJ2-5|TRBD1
TGTGCCAGCAGTGATCGACAGGGACAAGAGACCCAGTACTTC
CASSDRQGQETQYF
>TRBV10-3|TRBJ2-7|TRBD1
TGTGCCATCAGTGGATCGGGACAGGGCTACGAGCAGTACTTC
CAISGSGQGYEQYF
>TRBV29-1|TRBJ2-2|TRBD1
TGCAGCGGACAGGGGGCAACGAACACCGGGGAGCTGTTTTTT
CSGQGATNTGELFF
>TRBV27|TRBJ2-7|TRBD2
TGTGCCAGCTGCCCTAGCGGAGGGGACTACGAGCAGTACTTC
CASCPSGGDYEQYF
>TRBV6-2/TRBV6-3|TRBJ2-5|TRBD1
TGTGCCAGCAGTCGCCCTGGGACAGAGCAAGAGACCCAGTACTTC
CASSRPGTEQETQYF
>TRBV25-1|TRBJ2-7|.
TGTGCCAGCAGTGAAGCCGGGACAAGGATGGCAGAGGGAGAGCAGTACTTC
CASSEAGTRMAEGEQYF
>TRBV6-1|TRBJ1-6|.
TGTGCCAGCAGTGAGGGGAGTGAGGATTCACCCCTCCACTTT
CASSEGSEDSPLHF
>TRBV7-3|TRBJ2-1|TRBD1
TGTGCCAGCAGCTTCAAGACAGGGGCCTACAATGAGCAGTTCTTC
CASSFKTGAYNEQFF
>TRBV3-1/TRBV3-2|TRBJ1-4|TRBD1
TGTGCCAGCAGCCGACAGGGGCGGGAAAAACTGTTTTTT
CASSRQGREKLFF
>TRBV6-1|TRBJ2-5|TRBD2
TGTGCCAGCAGTGAAGAACGGGCGGGAGGGCCGCAGGAGACCCAGTACTTC
CASSEERAGGPQETQYF
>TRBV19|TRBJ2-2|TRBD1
TGTGCCAGTAGTAGGGGACAGGGGGACACCGGGGAGCTGTTTTTT
CASSRGQGDTGELFF
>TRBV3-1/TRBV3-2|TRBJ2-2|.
TGTGCCAGCAGCCAAGATCTGTCCACCGGGGAGCTGTTTTTT
CASSQDLSTGELFF
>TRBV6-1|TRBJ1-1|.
TGTGCCAGCAGTGAGGCAGGGTCGCGGACTGAAGCTTTCTTT
CASSEAGSRTEAFF
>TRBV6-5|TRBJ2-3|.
TGTGCCAGCGTTGGGCCAGATACGCAGTATTTT
CASVGPDTQYF
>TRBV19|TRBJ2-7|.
TGTGCCAGTAGTATGAGCCCCCCATACGAGCAGTACTTC
CASSMSPPYEQYF